A single sample gave rise to the 5 T cell receptor beta chains below, sequenced in a study of graft-versus-host responses after intestinal transplantation. TCRdb's table, derived via immunoSEQ multiplex PCR, lists solely in-frame clones and lacks some. The sample records some 40,000 clones, 93% being singletons. Source: PBMCs, taken 700 to 850 days after intestinal transplantation. The receptors originated from a human patient who received an intestinal transplant, so some T cells may come from the graft donor.

The rearrangement uses TRBV6-1 and TRBJ2-7; D remains ambiguous. The CDR3 has 11 residues. V was trimmed by 5 bases and J by 4 bases, leaving 6 bases between them. CDR1 is MNHNS, CDR2 SASEGT, per germline. CDR3 sequence: CASSYQYEQYF. In DNA, the CDR3 is TGTGCCAGCAGTTACCAGTACGAGCAGTACTTC.

This sequence joins TRBV5-6 and TRBJ1-4; a possible D gene is TRBD1 (5 bases). The CDR3 has 15 amino acids. From germline, CDR1 is SGHDT and CDR2 YYEEEE. Trimming left V 1 base short and J 3 bases short, with 10 bases between. The CDR3 bases are TGTGCCAGCAGCTTGACAGGCCGGGCTAATGAAAAACTGTTTTTT. Protein: CASSLTGRANEKLFF.

The chain is built from TRBV25-1 and TRBJ2-7; TRBD1 matches at 8 bases. V shed 1 base, J shed 7 bases, and the junction held 9 bases outside the gene matches. The length of the CDR3 is 15 residues. CDR1 is MGHDK, CDR2 SYGVNS, per germline. The CDR3 here is CASSELVGQAGEQYF. For the CDR3, the DNA is TGTGCCAGCAGTGAATTGGTGGGACAGGCGGGAGAGCAGTACTTC.

This clone was detected only once. The rearrangement uses TRBV14 and TRBJ2-2; D is undetermined. The CDR3 extends over 14 amino acids. The germline V gene has CDR1 SGHDN and CDR2 FVKESK. The V gene lost 5 bases and the J gene lost 6 bases, with 13 bases spanning the gap. As DNA, the CDR3 is TGTGCCAGCAGCTTAGTTCATACGTCCGGGGAGCTGTTTTTT. Its translation: CASSLVHTSGELFF.

CDR3 sequence: CASIPLIGELFF. The DNA for the CDR3 is TGTGCCAGCATACCGCTTATCGGGGAGCTGTTTTTT. This chain joins TRBV6-4 and TRBJ2-2; D call uncertain. Germline V gene data show CDR1 as MRHNA and CDR2 as SNTAGT. V was clipped by 7 bases and J by 7 bases, with 10 bases between them. The CDR3 has 12 amino acids.